Each of the 29 T cell receptor beta chains below was sequenced from the same sample in a study of identical twins. Via MiXCR, TCRdb re-called the 5' RACE reads, giving one row per CDR3 protein. The repertoire holds roughly 1.6 million distinct CDR3 sequences, with about 32% as singletons. Sequenced input: cord blood. The source of these receptors is a newborn girl in good health.

This clonotype came up a few times. The V call is TRBV20-1, the J call TRBJ2-5; 11 positions agree with TRBD2. V was clipped by 6 bases and J by 2 bases; unmatched bases: 5. Per germline, CDR1 DFQATT and CDR2 SNEGSKA (reference sequence). This CDR3 has 14 amino acids. The CDR3 DNA is TGCAGTGCAATTAGCGGGGGGGTACAAGAGACCCAGTACTTC. It translates to CSAISGGVQETQYF.

This clonotype turned up a few times. The chain is built from TRBV29-1 and TRBJ2-1; 8 bases match TRBD1. The germline V gene encodes CDR1 SQVTM and CDR2 ANQGSEA. The junction had 19 bases not matched to a gene; V was cut back by 7 bases and J by 5 bases. The length of the CDR3 is 17 residues. The CDR3, as DNA: TGCAGCGCCCAGGGGGCGCTCCCGACGGATCGGAACAATGAGCAGTTCTTC. Protein product: CSAQGALPTDRNNEQFF.

Comments on this clonotype: This may stem from a read error, because a much larger clone lies one nucleotide away. The missing conserved phenylalanine or tryptophan at the end of this CDR3 makes a read error likely. The genes are TRBV7-8 and TRBJ2-4; unclear D gene. The last part of the DNA fits TRBJ2-7 better; the J call may be wrong. CDR1 is SGHVS and CDR2 is FQNEAQ in the germline V gene. The CDR3 runs 13 residues. The CDR3 coding sequence is TGTGCCAGCAGCTTAGGGTACGGTTACGAGCAGTACTTA. Protein product: CASSLGYGYEQYL.

Points on this clonotype: Compared with germline, one end of the junction differs, possibly owing to a read error. The J gene is TRBJ2-1, the V gene TRBV6-2 or TRBV6-3; 8 nucleotides agree with TRBD1. The CDR3 totals 15 residues. The germline V gene has CDR1 MNHEY and CDR2 SVGEGT. CDR3 bases: TGTGTCAGCAGTTCGGACAGGGTGGTGGGCAATGAGCAGTTCTTC. This sequence encodes CVSSSDRVVGNEQFF.

This clonotype was observed a few times. The chain links TRBV12-5 to TRBJ2-1, with 10 bases lining up with TRBD2. CDR3 length: 13 amino acids. V lost 6 bases, J lost 6 bases, and 2 bases stayed unmatched. Germline lookup yields CDR1 LGHNT and CDR2 FRNRAP. The CDR3 DNA reads TGTGCTAGTGGAGCGGGAGGGCCCAATGAGCAGTTCTTC. It codes for CASGAGGPNEQFF.

The chain has TRBV5-1 and TRBJ2-1, with 8 bases that match TRBD2. The CDR3 covers 15 residues. CDR1 is SGHRS and CDR2 is YFSETQ in the germline V gene. V shed 2 bases, J shed 6 bases, and the junction held 7 bases outside the gene matches. DNA for the CDR3: TGCGCCAGCAGCTTTAACGGGAGGGCCGTCAATGAGCAGTTCTTC. The encoded protein is CASSFNGRAVNEQFF.

J is TRBJ2-2 and V is TRBV7-2; D is undetermined. Germline V gene lookup returns CDR1 SGHTA and CDR2 FQGNSA. Deletions cut 1 base from V and 3 bases from J, with 9 bases between. This CDR3 comprises 15 residues. The CDR3 spells CASSLVVGYTGELFF. For the CDR3, the DNA is TGTGCCAGCAGCTTAGTGGTGGGATACACCGGGGAGCTGTTTTTT. Using reference TRBV7-2 and TRBJ2-2 for the parts outside the CDR3, the full variable domain is GAGVSQSPSNKVTEKGKDVELRCDPISGHTALYWYRQSLGQGLEFLIYFQGNSAPDKSGLPSDRFSAERTGGSVSTLTIQRTQQEDSAVYLCASSLVVGYTGELFFGEGSRLTVL.

The sample holds a few counts of this clonotype. The chain carries TRBV27 and TRBJ2-1; 9 positions agree with TRBD2. After removal of 6 bases from V and 8 bases from J, the junction contained 2 bases not matched to a gene. The CDR3 runs 12 residues. In germline, CDR1 is MNHEY, CDR2 SMNVEV (reference sequence). The chain's CDR3 is CASSRTSDEQFF. The CDR3 nucleotides are TGTGCCAGCAGCCGGACTAGCGATGAGCAGTTCTTC.

This clonotype was observed a handful of times. The chain uses TRBV20-1 and TRBJ1-6, with D perhaps TRBD1 (6 bases). In germline, CDR1 is DFQATT, CDR2 SNEGSKA (reference sequence). This CDR3 is built from 16 residues. Trimming shortened V by 6 bases and J by 0 bases, and 15 bases separated the two germline ends. The CDR3 nucleotides are TGCAGTGCCCCCCAGGGGTTCAGCTCCTATAATTCACCCCTCCACTTT. As protein: CSAPQGFSSYNSPLHF.

This clonotype was counted ten times or more. V usage is TRBV7-2 and J usage is TRBJ2-1; no clear D. The CDR3 has 14 residues. Germline CDR1 is SGHTA and CDR2 is FQGNSA. Trimming stripped 3 bases from V and 4 bases from J, with 10 bases between. The CDR3 loop is CASSLPGFYNEQFF. The CDR3 nucleotides are TGTGCCAGCAGCTTGCCGGGTTTTTACAATGAGCAGTTCTTC.

This clonotype was seen a few times. The chain recombines TRBV12-3 or TRBV12-4 with TRBJ2-1; 12 nucleotides agree with TRBD2. Trimming cost V 6 bases and J 5 bases; bases outside gene matches: 8. The CDR3 totals 16 residues. The CDR3 sequence is CASRGRGLAGNNEQFF. CDR3 in DNA: TGTGCCAGCAGGGGACGAGGACTAGCGGGAAACAATGAGCAGTTCTTC.

The table lists this clonotype with a count of one. V is TRBV3-1 and J is TRBJ1-1; TRBD1 agrees at 8 bases. In germline, CDR1 is LGHDT, CDR2 YNNKEL (reference sequence). This CDR3 comprises 16 residues. Trimming removed 1 base from V and 4 bases from J; junction bases left unmatched: 8. The CDR3 nucleotides read TGTGCCAGCAGCCAAGTGCTTCACAGGGGGGGCACTGAAGCTTTCTTT. Translation gives CASSQVLHRGGTEAFF.

The chain's CDR3 is CASSLLRWVAGGTGELFF. CDR3 nucleotide sequence: TGTGCCAGCAGCTTATTACGTTGGGTAGCGGGTGGCACCGGGGAGCTGTTTTTT. The J gene is TRBJ2-2, the V gene TRBV7-2; TRBD2 aligns across 7 bases. The CDR3 length is 18 residues. Germline CDR1 is SGHTA and CDR2 is FQGNSA. J gave up 4 bases and V 2 bases, and 13 bases lay outside the gene matches.

The J gene is TRBJ2-7, the V gene TRBV20-1; 10 bases are shared with TRBD2. Germline V gene sequence: CDR1 DFQATT, CDR2 SNEGSKA (reference sequence). There are 15 residues in the CDR3. J gave up 0 bases and V 3 bases, and 5 bases lay outside the gene matches. CDR3 sequence reads: CSARLLAGSSYEQYF. Written as DNA, the CDR3 is TGCAGTGCTAGGCTACTAGCGGGGAGCTCCTACGAGCAGTACTTC.

This clonotype was observed at least ten times. The chain has TRBV12-3 or TRBV12-4 and TRBJ1-2; D is unclear. The CDR3 totals 14 residues. The V end lost 2 bases, the J end lost 8 bases, and 15 bases lay between the germline ends. CDR3 in amino acids: CASSLWRGARGYTF. CDR3 bases: TGTGCCAGCAGTTTATGGCGCGGCGCTCGCGGCTACACCTTC.

The gene calls are TRBV5-1 and TRBJ2-3, with D perhaps TRBD2 (5 bases). V dropped 5 bases and J dropped 0 bases, with 10 bases sitting between them. The CDR3 runs 14 residues. Germline values: CDR1 SGHRS, CDR2 YFSETQ. The CDR3 DNA is TGCGCCAGCAGGGATGGCGGGAGCACAGATACGCAGTATTTT. This encodes CASRDGGSTDTQYF. Full variable domain (outside the CDR3, taken from reference TRBV5-1 and TRBJ2-3): KAGVTQTPRYLIKTRGQQVTLSCSPISGHRSVSWYQQTPGQGLQFLFEYFSETQRNKGNFPGRFSGRQFSNSRSEMNVSTLELGDSALYLCASRDGGSTDTQYFGPGTRLTVL.

This clonotype was found a few times. The chain combines TRBV24-1 with TRBJ2-3; 7 bases fit TRBD1. The CDR3 has 15 amino acids. Per germline, CDR1 KGHDR and CDR2 SFDVKD. Germline trimming cut 4 bases from V and 2 bases from J; bases unmatched to any gene: 5. The DNA for the CDR3 is TGTGCCACCAGTGACTCGGGACAGCCCACAGATACGCAGTATTTT. It translates to CATSDSGQPTDTQYF.

This clonotype was seen only a few times. The V and J genes are TRBV27 and TRBJ2-1; D possibly corresponds to TRBD1 (7 bases). The germline V gene has CDR1 MNHEY and CDR2 SMNVEV (reference sequence). With 5 bases removed from V and 0 bases from J, the gap between germline ends came to 14 bases. CDR3 length: 16 amino acids. In nucleotides, the CDR3 is TGTGCCAGCAGTCCGACAGGGAGGCCCTCCTACAATGAGCAGTTCTTC. Amino acid sequence: CASSPTGRPSYNEQFF.

The CDR3 region is CASSEVWAGGNEKLFF. CDR3 nucleotide sequence: TGTGCCAGCAGTGAAGTTTGGGCAGGGGGGAATGAAAAACTGTTTTTT. The chain recombines TRBV2 with TRBJ1-4; 7 bases align to TRBD1. The germline CDR1 and CDR2 sequences are SNHLY and FYNNEI. The CDR3 extends over 16 amino acids. V lost 1 base to trimming and J lost 5 bases; unmatched junction nucleotides: 7.

In this sample, this clonotype turned up a few times. This rearrangement joins TRBV5-1 to TRBJ1-4; the match to TRBD1 covers 9 bases. This CDR3 spans 17 amino acids. The junction had 7 bases not matched to a gene; V was cut back by 4 bases and J by 0 bases. Per germline, CDR1 SGHRS and CDR2 YFSETQ. The CDR3 spells CASSPDRGRATNEKLFF. The DNA for the CDR3 is TGCGCCAGCAGCCCGGACAGGGGAAGGGCAACTAATGAAAAACTGTTTTTT.

The chain carries TRBV25-1 and TRBJ2-3, with no clear D. CDR1 MGHDK and CDR2 SYGVNS come from the germline V gene. This CDR3 comprises 15 residues. Trimming took off 2 bases at V and 0 bases at J, with 9 bases between the two ends. CDR3 region: CASSEKGTSTDTQYF. The CDR3, as DNA: TGTGCCAGCAGTGAAAAAGGCACTAGCACAGATACGCAGTATTTT.

The chain recombines TRBV20-1 with TRBJ2-4, with 11 bases that match TRBD2. This CDR3 has 14 amino acids. With 0 bases clipped from V and 13 bases from J, the junction kept 8 bases outside the gene matches. The V gene's germline CDR1 is DFQATT and CDR2 SNEGSKA (reference sequence). The CDR3 DNA reads TGCAGTGCTAGAGATAGGGCTGCTAGCGGGGGGCAGTACTTC. Translated, it gives CSARDRAASGGQYF.

The rearrangement joins TRBV28 to TRBJ2-1; D is uncertain. This CDR3 region has 12 residues. Germline V CDR1 and CDR2: MDHEN, SYDVKM. Trimming removed 5 bases from V and 7 bases from J, with 9 bases in between. This CDR3 reads CASSPQANEQFF. The DNA for the CDR3 is TGTGCCAGCAGTCCGCAAGCGAATGAGCAGTTCTTC.

This clonotype appeared a few times. The chain uses TRBV28 and TRBJ2-3; D uncertain. The V end lost 5 bases, the J end lost 4 bases, and 16 bases lay between the germline ends. The CDR3 covers 15 residues. Germline V gene data show CDR1 as MDHEN and CDR2 as SYDVKM. The DNA for the CDR3 is TGTGCCAGCAGTCCGCGGACCTTTGGGGCAGATACGCAGTATTTT. Amino acids: CASSPRTFGADTQYF.

The sample holds a few counts of this clonotype. The chain employs TRBV5-6 and TRBJ2-7; 9 bases map to TRBD1. V was clipped by 1 base and J by 5 bases; unmatched bases: 7. CDR3 length: 15 amino acids. CDR1 and CDR2 from the germline V gene are SGHDT and YYEEEE. The CDR3, as DNA: TGTGCCAGCAGCTTGATGGGACAGGGAAAAAACGAGCAGTACTTC. It codes for CASSLMGQGKNEQYF.

The chain uses TRBV7-2 and TRBJ2-3, with a weak D call TRBD2 (6 bases). The germline V gene has CDR1 SGHTA and CDR2 FQGNSA. This CDR3 region has 15 residues. V was pared by 7 bases and J by 0 bases, with 14 bases between. CDR3 amino acids: CASNGRRGSTDTQYF. CDR3 in DNA: TGTGCCAGCAACGGTAGGAGGGGCAGCACAGATACGCAGTATTTT.

The genes are TRBV6-6 and TRBJ1-5; D gene uncertain. Trimming took off 4 bases at V and 11 bases at J, with 9 bases between the two ends. Germline V gene sequence: CDR1 MNHNY, CDR2 SVGAGI (reference sequence). CDR3 length equals 11 residues. The chain's CDR3 is CASSSRTAQHF. The CDR3 coding sequence is TGTGCCAGCAGTTCTAGGACCGCCCAGCATTTT.

V is TRBV19 and J is TRBJ2-1; D might be TRBD2 (5 bases). Germline V gives CDR1 LNHDA, CDR2 SQIVND (reference sequence). The length of the CDR3 is 12 residues. The V gene lost 2 bases and the J gene lost 6 bases, with 5 bases spanning the gap. The DNA of the CDR3 is TGTGCCAGTAGTATAACTAGCAATGAGCAGTTCTTC. Amino acid sequence: CASSITSNEQFF.

The chain has TRBV6-6 and TRBJ2-7, with 7 bases matching TRBD2. V lost 2 bases to trimming and J lost 6 bases; unmatched junction nucleotides: 4. Per germline, CDR1 MNHNY and CDR2 SVGAGI (reference sequence). There are 13 residues in the CDR3. CDR3: CASSYGGVGEQYF. The CDR3 bases are TGTGCCAGCAGTTACGGGGGGGTGGGCGAGCAGTACTTC.